This is a list of T cell receptor beta chains from one sample in a study of cytomegalovirus exposure and HLA in healthy donors. Method: immunoSEQ multiplex PCR; TCRdb's copy keeps in-frame clones and lacks some. The repertoire holds over 150,000 clones, with 70% to 80% as singletons. Sample: PBMCs. These receptors were collected from a woman in her 30s in good health and CMV-seropositive. Both conserved end residues are part of each CDR3. The order of the fields is D gene, V gene, clone size, J gene, CDR3 protein, CDR3 DNA. D genes are given only for firm matches. Clone size is stated in some rows and not others, as once, few, many or a class when expanded.

>-|TRBV7-9|-|TRBJ1-5
CASSLEGEPQHF
TGTGCCAGCAGCCTCGAGGGGGAGCCCCAGCATTTT
>TRBD2|TRBV7-2|-|TRBJ2-3
CASSLVLAGADTQYF
TGTGCCAGCAGCTTAGTACTAGCGGGAGCAGATACGCAGTATTTT
>TRBD1|TRBV28|-|TRBJ1-4
CASRISGTGLFF
TGTGCCAGCAGGATAAGCGGGACAGGGCTGTTTTTT
>TRBD2|TRBV7-8|-|TRBJ2-3
CASSLLAGPSTDTQYF
TGTGCCAGCAGCTTACTAGCGGGCCCTAGCACAGATACGCAGTATTTT
>-|TRBV20-1|-|TRBJ2-3
CSATAPDTQYF
TGCAGTGCAACAGCCCCGGATACGCAGTATTTT
>-|TRBV5-4|-|TRBJ2-1
CASSLTGTYNEQFF
TGTGCCAGCAGCTTGACGGGAACCTACAATGAGCAGTTCTTC
>TRBD1|TRBV5-1|-|TRBJ1-2
CASSRDRVGYGYTF
TGCGCCAGCAGTCGAGACAGGGTGGGCTATGGCTACACCTTC
>TRBD2|TRBV27|once|TRBJ2-5
CASSLLASGEETQYF
TGTGCCAGCAGTTTATTGGCTAGCGGCGAAGAGACCCAGTACTTC
>-|TRBV1|-|TRBJ2-1
CTSSQDDTGLAGASWQFF
TGCACCAGCAGCCAAGATGATACCGGACTAGCGGGAGCTTCATGGCAGTTCTTC
>TRBD1|TRBV6-5|-|TRBJ1-2
CASSYSLGGFDYGYTF
TGTGCCAGCAGTTACTCCCTAGGGGGCTTCGACTATGGCTACACCTTC
>-|TRBV5-1|-|TRBJ1-4
CASSLVPPTNEKLFF
TGCGCCAGCAGCTTGGTCCCTCCAACTAATGAAAAACTGTTTTTT
>-|TRBV25-1|few|TRBJ2-2
CASSESKWQDGVTGELFF
TGTGCCAGCAGTGAATCTAAGTGGCAAGACGGAGTCACCGGGGAGCTGTTTTTT
>TRBD2|TRBV10-1|once|TRBJ2-7
CASSETGLAGGYEQYF
TGCGCCAGCAGTGAAACCGGACTAGCGGGAGGATACGAGCAGTACTTC
>-|TRBV7-2|once|TRBJ2-7
CASSLGLHYEQYF
TGTGCCAGCAGCCTCGGACTCCACTACGAGCAGTACTTC
>-|TRBV6-6|-|TRBJ1-5
CASSATENQPQHF
TGTGCCAGCAGTGCGACAGAAAATCAGCCCCAGCATTTT
>-|TRBV19|-|TRBJ2-7
CASSRTPRDEQYF
TGTGCCAGTAGTCGGACACCGCGCGACGAGCAGTACTTC
>-|TRBV4-1|-|TRBJ2-3
CASSQERADTQYF
TGCGCCAGCAGCCAAGAGAGGGCAGATACGCAGTATTTT
>TRBD1|TRBV4-1|once|TRBJ2-2
CASSQAGDRGYTGELFF
TGCGCCAGCAGCCAAGCCGGGGACAGGGGCTACACCGGGGAGCTGTTTTTT
>-|TRBV2|once|TRBJ1-1
CASSEQLGNTEAFF
TGTGCCAGCAGTGAACAATTGGGCAACACTGAAGCTTTCTTT
>-|TRBV5-1|-|TRBJ2-7
CASNLSPVYEQYF
TGCGCCAGCAACTTGTCCCCGGTGTACGAGCAGTACTTC
>TRBD1|TRBV5-1|-|TRBJ2-7
CASSPRTGSYEQYF
TGCGCCAGCAGCCCTCGGACAGGATCTTACGAGCAGTACTTC
>TRBD2|TRBV11-2|-|TRBJ2-2
CATTAGGTGELFF
TGTGCCACAACAGCGGGAGGGACCGGGGAGCTGTTTTTT
>-|TRBV20-1|-|TRBJ1-2
CSARQDGYTF
TGCAGTGCTAGACAGGATGGCTACACCTTC